This TCR beta chain was recorded in a study of blood T cell repertoires in COVID-19. Turning to the study itself: Whether acute or convalescent, the COVID-19 samples came from the United States, Italy and Spain. The analysed material was cDNA or gDNA that came from T cells, B-cell-depleted T cells, or PBMCs.

Trimming cost V 2 bases and J 7 bases; bases outside gene matches: 4. The CDR3 has 15 residues. Germline values: CDR1 PRHDT, CDR2 FYEKMQ (reference sequence). This clone was recorded once. Per the study methods: Amplification with reference gene primers provided the estimates of nucleated cell counts. The table came from immunoSEQ multiplex PCR; TCRdb's copy has only in-frame clones and leaves some out. V and J calls and clone size are as listed in that table; D and trimming were resolved from the DNA. The repertoire holds roughly 100,000 clones, with about 86% as singletons. This sequence was found in a human donor in a cohort sampled during active COVID-19. Sequencing used peripheral blood. The chain carries TRBV13 and TRBJ2-1; TRBD2 aligns across 11 bases. CDR3 bases: TGTGCCAGCAGCTTATATGCTAGCGGGGGGAATGAGCAGTTCTTC. Residues: CASSLYASGGNEQFF.